This T cell receptor (beta chain) was captured by sequencing in a study of blood T cells in healthy people across ages. Trimming took 3 bases from V and 6 from J, leaving 11 bases between them. The CDR3 runs 12 residues. Germline V CDR1 and CDR2: SQVTM, ANQGSEA. A sample-barcoded 5' primer and a J-beta primer mix were used in a second PCR of about 7 to 12 cycles. TCRdb called the 5' RACE reads again in MiXCR, with one record for every CDR3 protein. The data show about 680,000 distinct CDR3 sequences, more than 40% seen once. This receptor was obtained from a woman aged 60-75 years in good health. This chain uses TRBV29-1 with TRBJ1-2; D is uncertain. What was sequenced was blood. Written as DNA, the CDR3 is TGCAGCGTTGATAATATGGCAGATGGCTACACCTTC. Its protein product is CSVDNMADGYTF. Variable domain in full (rest from reference TRBV29-1 and TRBJ1-2): SAVISQKPSRDICQRGTSLTIQCQVDSQVTMMFWYRQQPGQSLTLIATANQGSEATYESGFVIDKFPISRPNLTFSTLTVSNMSPEDSSIYLCSVDNMADGYTFGSGTRLTVV.